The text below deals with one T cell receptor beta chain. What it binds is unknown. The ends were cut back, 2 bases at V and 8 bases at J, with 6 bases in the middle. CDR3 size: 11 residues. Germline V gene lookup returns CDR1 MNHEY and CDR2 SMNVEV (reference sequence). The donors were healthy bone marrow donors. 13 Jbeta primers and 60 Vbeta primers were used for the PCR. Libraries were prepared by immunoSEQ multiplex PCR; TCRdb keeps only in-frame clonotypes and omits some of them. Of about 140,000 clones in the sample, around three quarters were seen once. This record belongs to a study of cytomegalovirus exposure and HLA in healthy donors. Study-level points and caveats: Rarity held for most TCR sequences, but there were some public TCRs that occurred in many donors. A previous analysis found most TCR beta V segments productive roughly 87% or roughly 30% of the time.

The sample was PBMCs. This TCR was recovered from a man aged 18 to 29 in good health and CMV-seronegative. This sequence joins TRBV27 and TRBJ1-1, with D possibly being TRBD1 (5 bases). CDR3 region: CASSLGAEAFF. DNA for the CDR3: TGTGCCAGCAGTTTAGGGGCCGAAGCTTTCTTT.